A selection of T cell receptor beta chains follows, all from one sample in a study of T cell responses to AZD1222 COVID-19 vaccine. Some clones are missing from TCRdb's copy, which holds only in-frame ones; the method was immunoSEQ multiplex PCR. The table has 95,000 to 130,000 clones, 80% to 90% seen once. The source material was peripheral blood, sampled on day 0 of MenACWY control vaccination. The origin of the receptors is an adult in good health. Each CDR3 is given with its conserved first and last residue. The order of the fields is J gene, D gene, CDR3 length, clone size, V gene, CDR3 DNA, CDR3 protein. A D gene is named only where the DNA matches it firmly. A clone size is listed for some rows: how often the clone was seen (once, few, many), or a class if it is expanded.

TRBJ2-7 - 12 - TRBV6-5 TGTGCCAGCAATCGAAGGCGTCCGTCTCCGTACTTC CASNRRRPSPYF
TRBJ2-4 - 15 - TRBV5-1 TGCGCCAGCCCCCCTCGGGGGATGAGCAAAAACATTCAGTACTTC CASPPRGMSKNIQYF
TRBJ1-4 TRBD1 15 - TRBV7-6 TGTGCCAGCAGCTTCGGACCCGACAGGGACGAAAAACTGTTTTTT CASSFGPDRDEKLFF
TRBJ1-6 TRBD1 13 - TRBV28 TGTGCCAGCAGTGACAGGGTGAATTCACCCCTCCACTTT CASSDRVNSPLHF
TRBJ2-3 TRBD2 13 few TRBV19 TGTGCCAGTCGGACTAGCGGGACAGATACGCAGTATTTT CASRTSGTDTQYF
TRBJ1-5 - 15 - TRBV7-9 TGTGCCAGCAGCTTAGGGCAGCAGGGGAATCAGCCCCAGCATTTT CASSLGQQGNQPQHF
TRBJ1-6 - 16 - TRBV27 TGTGCCAGCAGTTTCAGAGACAAACGAGCCAAGTCACCCCTCCACTTT CASSFRDKRAKSPLHF
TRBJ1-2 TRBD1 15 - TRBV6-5 TGTGCCAGCAGTTACTCCGGGACAGGGTACTATGGCTACACCTTC CASSYSGTGYYGYTF
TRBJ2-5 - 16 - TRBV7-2 TGTGCCAGCAGCTTAGCGGGGACATTAGCCCAAGAGACCCAGTACTTC CASSLAGTLAQETQYF
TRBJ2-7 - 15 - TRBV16 TGTGCCAGCAGCCGCGGGAGACAGGGTGGGGACGAGCAGTACTTC CASSRGRQGGDEQYF
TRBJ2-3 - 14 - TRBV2 TGTGCCAGCAGAGAGGACAGCAGCACAGATACGCAGTATTTT CASREDSSTDTQYF
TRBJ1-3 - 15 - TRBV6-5 TGTGCCAGCAGCGACGGCCCGAGCTCTGGAAACACCATATATTTT CASSDGPSSGNTIYF
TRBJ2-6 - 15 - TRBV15 TGTGCCACCAGCAGGAGGCGGGCAGGGGCCAACGTCCTGACTTTC CATSRRRAGANVLTF
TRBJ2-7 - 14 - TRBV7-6 TGTGCCAGCAGCTTATCTACAGGTTCCTACGAGCAGTACTTC CASSLSTGSYEQYF
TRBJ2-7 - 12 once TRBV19 TGTGCCAGTAGTATAGGGGGTCGCGAGCAGTACTTC CASSIGGREQYF
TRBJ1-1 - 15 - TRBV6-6 TGTGCCAGCAGTTATCTAGACAGTTCGGGCACTGAAGCTTTCTTT CASSYLDSSGTEAFF
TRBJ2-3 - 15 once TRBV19 TGTGCCAGTAGTCTAGACTCCGGGTACACAGATACGCAGTATTTT CASSLDSGYTDTQYF
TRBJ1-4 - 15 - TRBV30 TGTGCCTGGAGTGGCCAGTGGGCGGCTAATGAAAAACTGTTTTTT CAWSGQWAANEKLFF
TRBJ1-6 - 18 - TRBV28 TGTGCCAGCAGTTTAACAATCCTCTGGGAGGGACAAAATTCACCCCTCCACTTT CASSLTILWEGQNSPLHF
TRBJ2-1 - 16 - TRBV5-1 TGCGCCAGCAGCTTGGCCGGGGATATGGGTTACAATGAGCAGTTCTTC CASSLAGDMGYNEQFF
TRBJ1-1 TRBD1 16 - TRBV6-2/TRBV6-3 TGTGCCAGCAGTCGTACGCCGGGACAGATGAACACTGAAGCTTTCTTT CASSRTPGQMNTEAFF
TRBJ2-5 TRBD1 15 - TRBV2 TGTGCCAGCAGTCTACAGGGGGTGAATCTAGAGACCCAGTACTTC CASSLQGVNLETQYF
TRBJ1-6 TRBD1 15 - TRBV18 TGTGCCAGCTCAAGGGGACAGGGCCTTAATTCACCCCTCCACTTT CASSRGQGLNSPLHF
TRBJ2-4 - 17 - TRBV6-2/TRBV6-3 TGTGCCAGCAGTGGCCTACGGGGACGGGCAGCCAAAAACATTCAGTACTTC CASSGLRGRAAKNIQYF
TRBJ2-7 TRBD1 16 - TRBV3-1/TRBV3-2 TGTGCCAGCAGCCAAGAGATACCGGGACAGGGGGACGAGCAGTACTTC CASSQEIPGQGDEQYF
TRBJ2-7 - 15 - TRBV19 TGTGCCAGTAGTAGCCCCGGGGCGGCATTCTACGAGCAGTACTTC CASSSPGAAFYEQYF
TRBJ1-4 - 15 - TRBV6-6 TGTGCCAGCAGTTACTACCGGGGACGGAATGAAAAACTGTTTTTT CASSYYRGRNEKLFF
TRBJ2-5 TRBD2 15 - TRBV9 TGTGCCAGCAGCGTAGGTGCGGGGGGGCTAGAGACCCAGTACTTC CASSVGAGGLETQYF
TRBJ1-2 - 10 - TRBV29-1 TGCAGCGTTGAAGATGCTACTCAAACCTTC CSVEDATQTF
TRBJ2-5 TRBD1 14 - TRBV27 TGTGCCAGCAGTTTGGGACAGGACGGGGAGACCCAGTACTTC CASSLGQDGETQYF
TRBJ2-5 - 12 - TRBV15 TGTGCCACCAGCAATGGAGGATGGACCCAGTACTTC CATSNGGWTQYF
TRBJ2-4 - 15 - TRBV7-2 TGTGCCAGCAGCTTAGCAAGGAATTCTCAAAACATTCAGTACTTC CASSLARNSQNIQYF
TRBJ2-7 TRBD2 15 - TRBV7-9 TGTGCCAGCAGCGCGATGGGACTAGCTGGCGACGAGCAGTACTTC CASSAMGLAGDEQYF
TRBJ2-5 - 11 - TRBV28 TGTGCCAGCAGTTTCGGGGAGACCCAGTACTTC CASSFGETQYF
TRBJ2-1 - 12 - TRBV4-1 TGCGCCAGCAGCCATACGCGTAATGAGCAGTTCTTC CASSHTRNEQFF
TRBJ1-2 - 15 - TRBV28 TGTGCCAGCAGTTTCGATGCAGGGGAAAGCTATGGCTACACCTTC CASSFDAGESYGYTF
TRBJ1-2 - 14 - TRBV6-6 TGTGCCAGCAGTTCAGCTGGACCTAAATATGGCTACACCTTC CASSSAGPKYGYTF
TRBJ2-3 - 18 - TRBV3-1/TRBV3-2 TGTGCCAGCAGCCAAGGGAAACAGAAAACTTATAGCACAGATACGCAGTATTTT CASSQGKQKTYSTDTQYF
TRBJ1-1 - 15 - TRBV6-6 TGTGCCAGCAGTGCACCGACAGGATCGAACACTGAAGCTTTCTTT CASSAPTGSNTEAFF
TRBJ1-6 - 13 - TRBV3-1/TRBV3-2 TGTGCCAGCAGCCAAGAAGGAAATTCACCCCTCCACTTT CASSQEGNSPLHF
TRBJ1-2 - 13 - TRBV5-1 TGCGCCAGCAGCTTGACCCGCCTTGGGGGCTACACCTTC CASSLTRLGGYTF
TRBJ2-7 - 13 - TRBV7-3 TGTGCCACCCTGGGCGGCCTTTCCTACGAGCAGTACTTC CATLGGLSYEQYF
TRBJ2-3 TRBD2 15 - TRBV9 TGTGCCAGCAGCGCGACTAGCGGGACTACAGATACGCAGTATTTT CASSATSGTTDTQYF
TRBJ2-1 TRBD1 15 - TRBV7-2 TGTGCCAGCAGCGCCGGACAGGGCGCATACAATGAGCAGTTCTTC CASSAGQGAYNEQFF
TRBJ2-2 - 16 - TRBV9 TGTGCCAGCAGCGCTTCCCCGACACCACGCACCGGGGAGCTGTTTTTT CASSASPTPRTGELFF
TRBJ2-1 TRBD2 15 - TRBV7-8 TGTGCCAGCAGGGACGCGGGGGGGCCCTACAATGAGCAGTTCTTC CASRDAGGPYNEQFF
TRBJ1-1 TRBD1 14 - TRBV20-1 TGCAGTGCTAGTCGGACAGGGGCCTACACTGAAGCTTTCTTT CSASRTGAYTEAFF
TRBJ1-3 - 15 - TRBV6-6 TGTGCCAGCAGTTTGGGTCGCGACTCTGGAAACACCATATATTTT CASSLGRDSGNTIYF
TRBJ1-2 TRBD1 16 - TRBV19 TGTGCCAGTAGTATACGGCAGGACAGGGGAAACTATGGCTACACCTTC CASSIRQDRGNYGYTF
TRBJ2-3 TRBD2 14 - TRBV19 TGTGCCACCTCTAGCGGGGGGTTGCCAGATACGCAGTATTTT CATSSGGLPDTQYF
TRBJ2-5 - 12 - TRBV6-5 TGTGCCAGCAGCCTCACAGGGGAGACCCAGTACTTC CASSLTGETQYF
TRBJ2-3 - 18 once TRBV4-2 TGTGCCAGCAGCCAAGGCCGTCTAGGACCCCTTAGCACAGATACGCAGTATTTT CASSQGRLGPLSTDTQYF
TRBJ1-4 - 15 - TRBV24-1 TGTGCCACCAGTGATGGTCAAGCAACTAATGAAAAACTGTTTTTT CATSDGQATNEKLFF
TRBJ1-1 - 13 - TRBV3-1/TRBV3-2 TGTGCCAGCAGCCCTCCCCCCGGGGTTGAAGCTTTCTTT CASSPPPGVEAFF
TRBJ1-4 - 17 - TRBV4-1 TGCGCCAGCAGCCAAGAAAAAGAAGCAGGGGAAGGAGAAAAACTGTTTTTT CASSQEKEAGEGEKLFF
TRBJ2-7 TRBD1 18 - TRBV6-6 TGTGCCAGCAGTCCCCACACCCGCGGGACAGGTCTTTCCTACGAGCAGTACTTC CASSPHTRGTGLSYEQYF
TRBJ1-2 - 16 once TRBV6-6 TGTGCCAGCAGTTCCGCGGGAGGGCGAGCTAACTATGGCTACACCTTC CASSSAGGRANYGYTF
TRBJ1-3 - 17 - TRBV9 TGTGCCAGCAGCGTAGGGGAGGGCCGAAGCTCTGGAAACACCATATATTTT CASSVGEGRSSGNTIYF
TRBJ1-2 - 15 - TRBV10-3 TGTGCCATCAGTGTAGGGGCCGGGATTAACTATGGCTACACCTTC CAISVGAGINYGYTF